This TCR beta chain is from a study of T cell repertoires in cytomegalovirus infection. Germline V gene sequence: CDR1 LNHDA, CDR2 SQIVND (reference sequence). The CDR3 consists of 17 residues. The V end was cut by 8 bases, the J end by 4 bases, with 21 bases between. In its sample, this clonotype was seen a few times. From the reads, TCRdb called clonotypes with MiXCR, one entry per CDR3 protein. Of fewer than 550,000 distinct CDR3 sequences listed, 26% were seen once; the top ten hold roughly 13%. The genes are TRBV19 and TRBJ2-6; D unresolved. The sequencing input was PBMCs. The sequence came from a human donor in good health (CMV status not recorded). Some clones in this sample may be carry-over from other donors' samples. CDR3 nucleotides: TGTGCCAGTGAGCTTCCGGGTTTAGGTTCCGGGGCCAACGTCCTGACTTTC. Protein product: CASELPGLGSGANVLTF.